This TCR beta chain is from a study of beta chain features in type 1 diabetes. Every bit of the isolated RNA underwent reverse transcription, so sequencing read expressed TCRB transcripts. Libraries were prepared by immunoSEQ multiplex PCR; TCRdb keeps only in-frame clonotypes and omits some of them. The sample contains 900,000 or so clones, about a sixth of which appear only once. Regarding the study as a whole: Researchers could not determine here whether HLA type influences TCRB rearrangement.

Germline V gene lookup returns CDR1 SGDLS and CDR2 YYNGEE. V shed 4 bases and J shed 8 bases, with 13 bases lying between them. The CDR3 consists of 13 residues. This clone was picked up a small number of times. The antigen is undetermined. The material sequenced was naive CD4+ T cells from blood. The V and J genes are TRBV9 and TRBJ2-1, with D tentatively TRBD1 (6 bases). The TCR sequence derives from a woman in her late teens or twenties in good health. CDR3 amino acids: CASSTTGPDEQFF. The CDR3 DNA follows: TGTGCCAGCAGCACTACAGGGCCTGATGAGCAGTTCTTC.